This T cell receptor beta chain emerged from a study of cytomegalovirus exposure and HLA in healthy donors. On this clone: Its antigen is not identified.

The ends were cut back, 4 bases at V and 0 bases at J, with 7 bases in the middle. CDR3 length equals 13 residues. CDR1 KGHSH and CDR2 LQKENI come from the germline V gene. Use of 60 Vbeta and 13 Jbeta primers characterized the PCR. The repertoire was sequenced with immunoSEQ multiplex PCR; TCRdb's copy has only in-frame clones and lacks some. The repertoire holds approximately 95,000 clones, with just under 80% as singletons. Regarding the study as a whole: Indistinguishable V segments, including TRBV6-2 and TRBV6-3, were excluded.

This TCR was sampled from a woman between 35 and 50 years old in good health and CMV-seropositive. Sequenced sample: PBMCs. This chain links TRBV18 with TRBJ2-7, with D unclear. CDR3 sequence reads: CASSRASSYEQYF. In DNA, the CDR3 is TGTGCCAGCTCACGGGCCAGCTCCTACGAGCAGTACTTC.